This entry describes one TCR beta chain. Its target is unknown. cDNA prepared by RNA extraction and subsequent reverse transcription served as the template for sequencing. The repertoire was sequenced with immunoSEQ multiplex PCR; TCRdb's copy has only in-frame clones and lacks some. The profile shows roughly 280,000 clones, around three fifths of them singletons. Stated treatment: oral pan-JAK inhibitor, 5-10 mg twice daily. The data belong to a study of CD8+ T cells in alopecia areata. Study-level findings and limits: Whether baseline CD8+ expansion is linked to response remains uncertain, given a single nonresponder. When scalp samples are sequenced, resident alphabeta T cells of normal skin are also captured.

V shed 3 bases and J 8 bases; nucleotides not matched to a gene: 12. The germline CDR1 and CDR2 sequences are GTSNPN and SVGIG (reference sequence). This CDR3 is built from 14 residues. The sequence came from a human donor with alopecia areata. This sequence joins TRBV30 and TRBJ1-2; 7 bases align to TRBD1. The input for sequencing was CD4+ T cells sorted from blood, taken around week 53, from a patient treated with tofacitinib. CDR3 residues: CAWSGTAQVAGYTF. As DNA, the CDR3 is TGTGCCTGGAGCGGGACAGCTCAGGTTGCCGGCTACACCTTC.